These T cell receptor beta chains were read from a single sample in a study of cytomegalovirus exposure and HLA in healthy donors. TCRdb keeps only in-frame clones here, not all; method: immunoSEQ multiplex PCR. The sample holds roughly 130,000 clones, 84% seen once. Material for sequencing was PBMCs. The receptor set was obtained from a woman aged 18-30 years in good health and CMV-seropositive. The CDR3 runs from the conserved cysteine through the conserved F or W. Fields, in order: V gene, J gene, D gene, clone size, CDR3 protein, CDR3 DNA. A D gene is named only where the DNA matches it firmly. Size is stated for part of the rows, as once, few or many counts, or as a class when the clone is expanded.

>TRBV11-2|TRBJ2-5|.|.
CASRDRGYETQYF
TGTGCCAGCAGAGACAGAGGATACGAGACCCAGTACTTC
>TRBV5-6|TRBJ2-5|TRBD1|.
CASSLGQGDLAQYF
TGTGCCAGCAGCCTGGGACAGGGGGACCTAGCCCAGTACTTC
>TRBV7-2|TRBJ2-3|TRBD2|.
CASSFGPTSGGMDTQYF
TGTGCCAGCAGCTTCGGCCCGACTAGCGGGGGGATGGATACGCAGTATTTT
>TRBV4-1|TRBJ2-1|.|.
CASSQAQGAYNEQFF
TGCGCCAGCAGCCAAGCTCAGGGCGCCTACAATGAGCAGTTCTTC
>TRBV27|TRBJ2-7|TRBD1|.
CASRTGGRNEQYF
TGTGCCAGCAGGACAGGGGGTCGGAACGAGCAGTACTTC
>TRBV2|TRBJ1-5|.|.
CASSERTLNQPQHF
TGTGCCAGCAGTGAAAGGACTCTGAATCAGCCCCAGCATTTT
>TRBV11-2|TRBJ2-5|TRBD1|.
CASSTLLGQGGETQYF
TGTGCCAGCAGCACCCTCCTCGGACAGGGGGGAGAGACCCAGTACTTC
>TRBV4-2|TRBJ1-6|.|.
CASSQGQEGYNSPLHF
TGTGCCAGCAGCCAAGGCCAGGAGGGGTATAATTCACCCCTCCACTTT
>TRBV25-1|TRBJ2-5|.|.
CASSAPSLGPSEETQYF
TGTGCCAGCAGTGCCCCCTCCCTAGGCCCAAGTGAAGAGACCCAGTACTTC
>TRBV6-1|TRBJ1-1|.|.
CASSLQVADTEAFF
TGTGCCAGCAGTCTACAGGTAGCGGACACTGAAGCTTTCTTT
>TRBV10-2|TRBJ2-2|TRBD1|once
CATQPTDRVNTGELFF
TGCGCCACCCAACCCACGGACAGGGTAAACACCGGGGAGCTGTTTTTT
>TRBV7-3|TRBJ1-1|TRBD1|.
CASSLRQGTEAFF
TGTGCCAGCAGCTTGAGACAGGGCACTGAAGCTTTCTTT
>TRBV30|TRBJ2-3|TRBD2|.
CAWSGAGDNTDTQYF
TGTGCCTGGAGTGGTGCGGGGGATAACACAGATACGCAGTATTTT
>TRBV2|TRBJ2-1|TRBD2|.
CASSESISGGHNEQFF
TGTGCCAGCAGTGAATCGATTAGCGGGGGCCACAATGAGCAGTTCTTC
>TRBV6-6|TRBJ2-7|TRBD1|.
CASRLTGTSYEQYF
TGTGCCAGCAGGCTGACAGGGACCAGCTACGAGCAGTACTTC
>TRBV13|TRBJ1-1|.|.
CASSTSPRRDTEAFF
TGTGCCAGCAGCACCTCCCCCCGGCGGGACACTGAAGCTTTCTTT
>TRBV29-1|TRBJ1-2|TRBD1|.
CSENRGDYGYTF
TGCAGCGAAAACAGGGGGGACTATGGCTACACCTTC
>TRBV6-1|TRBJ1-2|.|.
CASRSYQGNYGYTF
TGTGCCAGCAGATCATATCAGGGGAACTATGGCTACACCTTC
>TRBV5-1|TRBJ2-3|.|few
CASSGVTGTDTQYF
TGCGCCAGCAGCGGGGTTACGGGAACAGATACGCAGTATTTT
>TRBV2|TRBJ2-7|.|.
CASSSQGSEQYF
TGTGCCAGCTCTTCCCAGGGCTCCGAGCAGTACTTC
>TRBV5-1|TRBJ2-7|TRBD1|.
CASTGTGGNYEQYF
TGCGCCAGCACCGGGACAGGGGGCAATTACGAGCAGTACTTC
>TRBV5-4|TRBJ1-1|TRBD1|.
CASSWNRGVTEAFF
TGTGCCAGCAGCTGGAACAGGGGGGTCACTGAAGCTTTCTTT
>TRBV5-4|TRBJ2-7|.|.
CASSLDRWGYEQYF
TGTGCCAGCAGCTTGGACAGGTGGGGCTACGAGCAGTACTTC